This T cell receptor beta chain was retrieved from a study of tumor-infiltrating lymphocytes in primary liver carcinoma. Study conclusions and caveats: Tumor region pairs shared more overlap than did tumor-adjacent and tumor-blood pairs.

With regard to this clonotype: Its matching antigen is unknown. One end of the junction varies from germline; a read error may be responsible.

The tissue used was unsorted bulk material of roughly 17-34 mg. RNA and DNA were co-extracted from it with the AllPrep DNA/RNA mini kit. At sampling, these chronic HBV carriers had received no treatment. Five discrete regions of every tumor underwent sampling. CDR1 is MNHNS and CDR2 is SASEGT in the germline V gene. The CDR3 totals 15 residues. Starting material of 400 to 600 ng total RNA yielded TCR beta cDNA via a constant-region primer. Three nested multiplex PCR rounds, a slightly modified ARM-PCR method, built the TCR beta libraries. Rounds one and two of PCR, each of roughly 10 cycles, were primed with TRBV1-TRBV30 forward primers and a C-beta reverse primer. Using its own MiXCR run on the multiplex PCR reads, TCRdb lists one record per CDR3 protein. The repertoire has 20,000 to 25,000 distinct CDR3 sequences, 60% to 80% of them found once; the top ten carry under 35%.

Sequenced input: liver tumor tissue from sampling region 5. Described subset: tumor region T5, tumor centre. The receptor was isolated from a young woman with primary liver carcinoma and hepatitis B virus infection. This chain uses TRBV6-1 with TRBJ2-2, with D hard to call. The CDR3 is CVSSEPGRNAGELFF. DNA of the CDR3: TGTGTCAGCAGTGAGCCAGGCCGGAACGCCGGGGAGCTGTTTTTT.